The 29 T cell receptor beta chains listed next were all sequenced from one sample in a study of PD-L1 blockade in urothelial cancer. TCRdb's copy holds only in-frame clones and misses some; the assay was immunoSEQ multiplex PCR. Of tens of thousands of clones in the sample, roughly 80% were seen once. Material: PBMCs, obtained around atezolizumab (anti-PD-L1) treatment. Receptors were obtained from a man between 65 and 85 years old with urothelial cancer.

V and J are TRBV4-1 and TRBJ2-3; unclear D gene. The V and J ends lost 4 bases and 2 bases respectively, with 13 bases between them. Germline CDR1 is MGHRA and CDR2 is YSYEKL. The CDR3 totals 15 residues. The CDR3 spells CASSRTEQPTDTQYF. The CDR3 coding sequence is TGCGCCAGCAGCCGAACGGAGCAACCCACAGATACGCAGTATTTT.

The chain joins TRBV5-1 to TRBJ2-3; 16 bases are shared with TRBD2. V trimming: 4 bases; J trimming: 5 bases; junction bases outside the gene matches: 7. From germline, CDR1 is SGHRS and CDR2 YFSETQ. CDR3 length: 17 residues. The CDR3 here is CASSVPGLAGGKDTQYF. The CDR3 nucleotides are TGCGCCAGCAGCGTCCCGGGACTAGCGGGAGGGAAAGATACGCAGTATTTT.

This clone was detected many times. The genes are TRBV4-1 and TRBJ1-2, with a weak D call TRBD1 (6 bases). V was clipped by 0 bases and J by 3 bases, with 11 bases between them. Germline lookup yields CDR1 MGHRA and CDR2 YSYEKL. This CDR3 comprises 15 residues. The CDR3 DNA reads as TGCGCCAGCAGCCAAGAGGTCACAGGGTACTATGGCTACACCTTC. Its translation: CASSQEVTGYYGYTF.

The V and J genes are TRBV19 and TRBJ2-7; D ambiguous. Per germline, CDR1 LNHDA and CDR2 SQIVND (reference sequence). Between the trimmed V and J ends, which lost 6 bases and 9 bases, there was a span of 18 bases. The CDR3 has 13 residues. The CDR3 nucleotides read TGTGCCAGTAGCCAACAGAATCTGAACGGGCAGTACTTC. Translating gives CASSQQNLNGQYF.

The chain combines TRBV10-3 with TRBJ2-1, with D possibly TRBD1 on 6 matching bases. Per the germline V gene, CDR1 is ENHRY and CDR2 is SYGVKD. The CDR3 is 13 residues long. With 4 bases removed from V and 5 bases from J, the gap between germline ends came to 9 bases. The CDR3 sequence is CAISGGRDNEQFF. The CDR3 DNA is TGTGCCATCAGTGGGGGGCGGGACAATGAGCAGTTCTTC.

The chain uses TRBV2 and TRBJ2-1; TRBD2 aligns across 7 bases. CDR1 and CDR2 (germline): SNHLY, FYNNEI. The CDR3 is 15 residues long. J lost 3 bases, V lost 5 bases, and 7 bases had no gene match. Here the CDR3 reads CASSKSGAYYNEQFF. DNA of the CDR3: TGTGCCAGCAGTAAGAGCGGGGCTTACTACAATGAGCAGTTCTTC.

This chain links TRBV19 with TRBJ1-3; 7 positions match TRBD1. J was trimmed by 2 bases and V by 5 bases; bases with no gene match: 6. The CDR3 length is 15 residues. Looked up from germline, CDR1 is LNHDA and CDR2 is SQIVND (reference sequence). The CDR3 DNA is TGTGCCAGTAGTCCTCGGACAGGTGCTGGAAACACCATATATTTT. Encoded protein: CASSPRTGAGNTIYF.

V gene TRBV19 combines with J gene TRBJ2-3; no firm D call. The CDR3 is 14 amino acids. CDR1 LNHDA and CDR2 SQIVND come from the germline V gene (reference sequence). The V and J ends lost 3 bases and 0 bases respectively, with 7 bases between them. The CDR3 protein is CASSISASTDTQYF. CDR3 DNA: TGTGCCAGTAGTATTAGTGCCAGCACAGATACGCAGTATTTT.

V is TRBV5-4 and J is TRBJ1-2, with a possible D match to TRBD1 (6 bases). Germline V CDR1 and CDR2: SGHNT, YYREEE (reference sequence). The germline V and J ends were trimmed by 3 bases and 4 bases, with 16 bases remaining between them. There are 15 residues in the CDR3. The CDR3 region is CASSSSGTTGYGYTF. The CDR3 DNA is TGTGCCAGCAGCTCGTCCGGGACAACTGGCTATGGCTACACCTTC.

The genes are TRBV29-1 and TRBJ2-1; 7 bases agree with TRBD1. The CDR3 is 12 amino acids. Trimming removed 7 bases from V and 7 bases from J; junction bases left unmatched: 7. The germline V gene encodes CDR1 SQVTM and CDR2 ANQGSEA. This CDR3 reads CSARGIGNEQFF. CDR3 DNA: TGCAGCGCCAGGGGGATCGGGAATGAGCAGTTCTTC.

The V and J genes are TRBV5-6 and TRBJ1-2; unclear D gene. The V end lost 4 bases, the J end lost 4 bases, and 8 bases lay between the germline ends. This CDR3 is 12 amino acids long. Germline V gene data show CDR1 as SGHDT and CDR2 as YYEEEE. The CDR3 DNA reads TGTGCCAGCAGCATGGACGGCTATGGCTACACCTTC. Residues: CASSMDGYGYTF.

The chain uses TRBV18 and TRBJ2-3, with 10 bases that match TRBD2. Trimming at V came to 2 bases and at J to 5 bases, leaving 7 bases not matched to a gene. Germline CDR1 KGHSH, CDR2 LQKENI. The length of the CDR3 is 16 residues. Written as DNA, the CDR3 is TGTGCCAGCTCACCAAGTCCTAGCGGGAGTCTAGATACGCAGTATTTT. The encoded protein is CASSPSPSGSLDTQYF.

The V gene is TRBV2, the J gene TRBJ1-3; a possible D gene is TRBD1 (6 bases). Germline CDR1 and CDR2: SNHLY and FYNNEI. The CDR3 is 14 residues long. V lost 10 bases and J lost 2, with 15 bases in between. The CDR3 DNA sequence: TGTGCCACTTCGAGGACAGAGGCTGGAAACACCATATATTTT. Its translation: CATSRTEAGNTIYF.

Comment on this clone: Within the sample, other DNA sequences also encode this same CDR3. CDR3 amino acids: CASSPRQGSAEAFF. The DNA for the CDR3 is TGTGCCAGCTCACCTAGACAGGGGAGCGCTGAAGCTTTCTTT. V and J are TRBV18 and TRBJ1-1; 8 bases line up with TRBD1. Germline CDR1 and CDR2: KGHSH and LQKENI. The CDR3 is 14 amino acids. Trimming at V came to 3 bases and at J to 6 bases, leaving 6 bases not matched to a gene.

V usage is TRBV13 and J usage is TRBJ1-2, with 11 positions matching TRBD1. V trimming: 4 bases; J trimming: 5 bases; junction bases outside the gene matches: 9. Germline V gene data show CDR1 as PRHDT and CDR2 as FYEKMQ (reference sequence). The CDR3 is 16 residues long. In DNA, the CDR3 is TGTGCCAGCAGCTCCCAAACCGGGACAGGGGGTTATGGCTACACCTTC. Its translation: CASSSQTGTGGYGYTF.

The chain employs TRBV30 and TRBJ2-2, with 7 bases matching TRBD2. CDR3 length: 16 amino acids. CDR1 is GTSNPN and CDR2 is SVGIG in the germline V gene (reference sequence). J gave up 7 bases and V 0 bases, and 11 bases lay outside the gene matches. DNA for the CDR3: TGTGCCTGGAGTGTGGGCGGACTAGTATTTAGCGGGGAGCTGTTTTTT. Translation: CAWSVGGLVFSGELFF.

The count of this clone is one. The chain is built from TRBV6-4 and TRBJ1-1; D unresolved. Trimming took 5 bases from V and 3 from J, leaving 19 bases between them. The germline gives CDR1 MRHNA, CDR2 SNTAGT. The CDR3 is 16 residues long. The CDR3 protein is CASSRTYAPGDTEAFF. CDR3 nucleotides: TGTGCCAGCAGTAGGACTTACGCACCCGGGGACACTGAAGCTTTCTTT.

The J gene is TRBJ2-3, the V gene TRBV28; D not resolved. Germline V gives CDR1 MDHEN, CDR2 SYDVKM. V was cut by 3 bases and J by 6 bases, with 13 bases left in between. The CDR3 has 14 residues. The CDR3 region has the DNA TGTGCCAGCAGTTTGCCGCGCGGTTGGGATACGCAGTATTTT. Protein product: CASSLPRGWDTQYF.

The chain has TRBV27 and TRBJ2-7, with 8 bases aligning to TRBD2. CDR3 length: 16 residues. Germline CDR1 MNHEY, CDR2 SMNVEV (reference sequence). J lost 4 bases, V lost 4 bases, and 12 bases had no gene match. The CDR3 region is CASSYPGRGGRYEQYF. DNA of the CDR3: TGTGCCAGCAGTTACCCCGGGAGGGGGGGGCGGTACGAGCAGTACTTC.

The V call is TRBV6-1, the J call TRBJ1-2, with TRBD1 matching over 9 bases. Germline V gene lookup returns CDR1 MNHNS and CDR2 SASEGT. V trimming: 2 bases; J trimming: 4 bases; junction bases outside the gene matches: 5. CDR3 length: 15 residues. The CDR3 sequence: CASSERTGAVYGYTF. CDR3 coding DNA: TGTGCCAGCAGTGAAAGGACAGGGGCGGTCTATGGCTACACCTTC.

The chain has TRBV5-1 and TRBJ2-3; 9 bases match TRBD2. CDR1 and CDR2 (germline): SGHRS, YFSETQ. V gave up 1 base and J gave up 3 bases; unmatched junction bases: 12. CDR3 size: 18 residues. The CDR3 region has the DNA TGCGCCAGCAGCTTGTTTAGCGGGAGTGGGTTAACGACAGATACGCAGTATTTT. Protein product: CASSLFSGSGLTTDTQYF.

The rearrangement links TRBV7-2 to TRBJ2-5; TRBD2 aligns across 11 bases. CDR3 length equals 16 residues. The V segment lost 5 bases and the J segment 3 bases; nucleotides outside the gene matches: 8. The germline gives CDR1 SGHTA, CDR2 FQGNSA. Here the CDR3 reads CASSPPGTSGKETQYF. The CDR3 DNA follows: TGTGCCAGCAGCCCGCCGGGGACTAGCGGTAAAGAGACCCAGTACTTC.

The V call is TRBV6-5, the J call TRBJ2-1; 10 positions match TRBD2. The V gene's germline CDR1 is MNHEY and CDR2 SVGAGI. The CDR3 runs to 13 residues. J was trimmed by 10 bases and V by 2 bases; bases with no gene match: 2. CDR3 bases: TGTGCCAGCAGTTACAGGACTAGCGGAGAGCAGTTCTTC. It codes for CASSYRTSGEQFF.

V is TRBV28 and J is TRBJ1-4; 12 bases are a match to TRBD1. Germline V gives CDR1 MDHEN, CDR2 SYDVKM. Trimming cost V 6 bases and J 7 bases; bases outside gene matches: 3. The CDR3 is made up of 14 amino acids. CDR3 loop: CASRPGQGAEKLFF. The DNA of the CDR3 is TGTGCCAGCAGGCCGGGACAGGGGGCTGAAAAACTGTTTTTT.

The rearrangement links TRBV7-9 to TRBJ2-1; D is unresolved. V lost 0 bases and J lost 0, with 3 bases in between. This CDR3 is 14 amino acids long. Germline loops: CDR1 SEHNR, CDR2 FQNEAQ (reference sequence). In DNA form, the CDR3 reads TGTGCCAGCAGCTTAGCGTACTCCTACAATGAGCAGTTCTTC. It encodes CASSLAYSYNEQFF.

The rearrangement links TRBV6-1 to TRBJ1-5; D possibly corresponds to TRBD1 (6 bases). This CDR3 has 15 residues. Trimming removed 4 bases at V and 9 bases at J, with 19 bases between. Germline V CDR1 and CDR2: MNHNS, SASEGT. CDR3 loop: CASSVTGGGDWPQHF. CDR3 nucleotide sequence: TGTGCCAGCAGTGTGACAGGTGGGGGCGATTGGCCCCAGCATTTT.

The chain recombines TRBV18 with TRBJ1-1, with 11 bases that match TRBD1. The CDR3 length is 15 residues. CDR1 KGHSH and CDR2 LQKENI come from the germline V gene. With V trimmed by 6 bases and J by 5 bases, 8 bases remained unmatched. CDR3 loop: CASSPPGQGDTEAFF. In DNA, the CDR3 is TGTGCCAGCTCTCCGCCGGGACAGGGGGATACTGAAGCTTTCTTT.

The chain recombines TRBV7-2 with TRBJ2-7, with D perhaps matching TRBD1 (5 bases). The germline V gene has CDR1 SGHTA and CDR2 FQGNSA. This CDR3 contains 16 residues. Trimming took off 1 base at V and 5 bases at J, with 18 bases between the two ends. The CDR3 DNA sequence: TGTGCCAGCAGCTTAGTACGGCTGGGGCGGCGCGACGAGCAGTACTTC. This encodes CASSLVRLGRRDEQYF.

The CDR3 bases are TGTGCCAGCAGCCCGAGACTAGCGGGAGTCACCGGGGAGCTGTTTTTT. Translation: CASSPRLAGVTGELFF. The rearrangement uses TRBV7-2 and TRBJ2-2; TRBD2 aligns across 12 bases. This CDR3 is 16 amino acids long. Germline CDR1 SGHTA, CDR2 FQGNSA. V was clipped by 5 bases and J by 4 bases; unmatched bases: 5. Looking up the rest from reference TRBV7-2 and TRBJ2-2 gives the full variable domain: GAGVSQSPSNKVTEKGKDVELRCDPISGHTALYWYRQSLGQGLEFLIYFQGNSAPDKSGLPSDRFSAERTGGSVSTLTIQRTQQEDSAVYLCASSPRLAGVTGELFFGEGSRLTVL.